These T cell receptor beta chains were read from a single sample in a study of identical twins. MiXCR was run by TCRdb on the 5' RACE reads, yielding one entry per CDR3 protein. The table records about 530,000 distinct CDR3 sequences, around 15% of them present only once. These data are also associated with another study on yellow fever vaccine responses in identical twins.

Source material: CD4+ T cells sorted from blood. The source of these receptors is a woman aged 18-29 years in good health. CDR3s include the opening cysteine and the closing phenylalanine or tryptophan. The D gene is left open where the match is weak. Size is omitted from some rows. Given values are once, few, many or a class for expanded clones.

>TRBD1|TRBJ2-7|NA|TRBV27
CASSPELDRGVLYEQYF
TGTGCCAGCAGCCCTGAACTAGACAGGGGGGTCCTTTACGAGCAGTACTTC
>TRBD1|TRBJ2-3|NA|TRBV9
CASSHGTGVTDTQYF
TGTGCCAGCAGCCATGGGACAGGGGTGACAGATACGCAGTATTTT
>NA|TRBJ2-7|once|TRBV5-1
CASSLGASEKQYF
TGCGCCAGCAGCTTGGGCGCTAGCGAGAAGCAGTACTTC
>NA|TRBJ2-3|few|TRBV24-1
CATSDSRTDTQYF
TGTGCCACATCGGACAGTCGCACAGATACGCAGTATTTT
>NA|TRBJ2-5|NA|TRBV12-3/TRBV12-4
CASSPVTGGETQYF
TGTGCCAGCAGTCCTGTGACAGGCGGCGAGACCCAGTACTTC
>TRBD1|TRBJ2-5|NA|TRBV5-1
CASSLNPGTGREATQYF
TGCGCCAGCAGCTTAAACCCCGGGACAGGGCGGGAAGCGACCCAGTACTTC
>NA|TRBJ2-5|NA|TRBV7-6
CASSGGGYQETQYF
TGTGCCAGCAGCGGGGGGGGCTACCAAGAGACCCAGTACTTC
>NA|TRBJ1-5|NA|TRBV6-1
CASSFGNNQPQHF
TGTGCCAGCTCCTTTGGGAACAATCAGCCCCAGCATTTT
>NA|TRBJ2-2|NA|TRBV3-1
CASSQDRGAGTGELFF
TGTGCCAGCAGCCAAGATCGGGGGGCGGGCACCGGGGAGCTGTTTTTT
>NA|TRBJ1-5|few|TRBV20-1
CSAAMAKAGQPQHF
TGCAGTGCTGCCATGGCTAAGGCTGGGCAGCCCCAGCATTTT
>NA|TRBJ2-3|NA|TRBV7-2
CASSLAVAYTDTQYF
TGTGCCAGCAGCTTAGCGGTCGCCTACACAGATACGCAGTATTTT
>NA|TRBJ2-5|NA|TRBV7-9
CASSLAIETQYF
TGTGCCAGCAGCCTGGCAATAGAGACCCAGTACTTC
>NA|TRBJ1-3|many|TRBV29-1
CSVGGGTGNTIYF
TGCAGCGTTGGGGGTGGTACTGGAAACACCATATATTTT
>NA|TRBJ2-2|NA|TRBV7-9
CASTLLTGELFF
TGTGCCAGCACCCTCCTAACCGGGGAGCTGTTTTTT
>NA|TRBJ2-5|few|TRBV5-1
CASSFATGRETQYF
TGCGCCAGCAGCTTTGCAACAGGGCGAGAGACCCAGTACTTC
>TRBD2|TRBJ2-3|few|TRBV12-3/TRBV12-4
CASTTRRGGTDTQYF
TGTGCCAGCACTACAAGGCGGGGGGGCACAGATACGCAGTATTTT
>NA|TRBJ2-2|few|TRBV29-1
CSVGRQENTGELFF
TGCAGCGTAGGTCGACAGGAGAACACCGGGGAGCTGTTTTTT
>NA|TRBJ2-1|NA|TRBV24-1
CATSDLPRGTEQFF
TGTGCCACCAGTGATTTGCCCAGGGGAACTGAGCAGTTCTTC
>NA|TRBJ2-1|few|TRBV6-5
CASSYRGGDRNEQFF
TGTGCCAGCAGTTACAGGGGCGGGGATCGCAATGAGCAGTTCTTC
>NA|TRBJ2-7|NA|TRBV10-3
CAISDLGDGEQYF
TGTGCCATCAGTGATTTAGGGGATGGCGAGCAGTACTTC
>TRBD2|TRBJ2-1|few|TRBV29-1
CSLEGLAGGGQFF
TGCAGCCTAGAGGGACTAGCGGGAGGGGGGCAGTTCTTC
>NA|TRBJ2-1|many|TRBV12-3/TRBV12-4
CASNRLRTSLQFF
TGTGCCAGCAACCGCCTGAGAACCAGTTTGCAGTTCTTC
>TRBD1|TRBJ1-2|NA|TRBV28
CASRGQDYGYTF
TGTGCCAGCAGGGGACAGGACTATGGCTACACCTTC
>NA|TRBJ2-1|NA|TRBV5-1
CASSLPQGWYNEQFF
TGCGCCAGCAGCTTGCCACAGGGTTGGTACAATGAGCAGTTCTTC
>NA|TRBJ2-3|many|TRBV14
CASSPTGVIPDTQYF
TGTGCCAGCAGCCCCACGGGAGTGATCCCAGATACGCAGTATTTT
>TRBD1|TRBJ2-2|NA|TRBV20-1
CSARDGDRASNTGELFF
TGCAGTGCTAGAGATGGAGACAGGGCCTCTAACACCGGGGAGCTGTTTTTT
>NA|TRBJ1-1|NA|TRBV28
CASSFWMNTEAFF
TGTGCCAGCAGTTTTTGGATGAACACTGAAGCTTTCTTT
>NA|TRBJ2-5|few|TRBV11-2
CASSLRGTAQETQYF
TGTGCCAGCAGCTTAAGGGGGACGGCCCAAGAGACCCAGTACTTC